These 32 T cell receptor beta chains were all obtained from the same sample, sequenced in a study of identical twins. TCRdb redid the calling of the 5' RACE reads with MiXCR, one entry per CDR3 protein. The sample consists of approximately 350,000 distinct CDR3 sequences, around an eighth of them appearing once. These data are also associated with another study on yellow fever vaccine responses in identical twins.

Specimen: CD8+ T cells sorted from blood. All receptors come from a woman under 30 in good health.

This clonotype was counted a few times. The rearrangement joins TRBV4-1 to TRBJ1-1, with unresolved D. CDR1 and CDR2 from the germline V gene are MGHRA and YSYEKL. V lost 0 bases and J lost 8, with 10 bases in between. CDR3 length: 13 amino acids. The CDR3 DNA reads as TGCGCCAGCAGCCAAGAAGGGAGGAGGGAAGCTTTCTTT. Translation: CASSQEGRREAFF.

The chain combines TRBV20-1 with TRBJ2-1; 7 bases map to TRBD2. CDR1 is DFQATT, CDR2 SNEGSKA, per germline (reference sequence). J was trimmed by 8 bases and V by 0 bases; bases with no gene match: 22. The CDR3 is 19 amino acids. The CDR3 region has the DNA TGCAGTGCTAGAGATATTAATTTGCGTAGGGCGGGAGTAATGGATGAGCAGTTCTTC. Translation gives CSARDINLRRAGVMDEQFF.

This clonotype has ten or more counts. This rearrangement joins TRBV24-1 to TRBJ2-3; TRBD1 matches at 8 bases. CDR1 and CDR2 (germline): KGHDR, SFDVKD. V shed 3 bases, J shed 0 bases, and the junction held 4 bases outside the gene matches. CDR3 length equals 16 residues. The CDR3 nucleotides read TGTGCCACCAGTGATCCTAGACAGGGGAGCACAGATACGCAGTATTTT. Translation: CATSDPRQGSTDTQYF.

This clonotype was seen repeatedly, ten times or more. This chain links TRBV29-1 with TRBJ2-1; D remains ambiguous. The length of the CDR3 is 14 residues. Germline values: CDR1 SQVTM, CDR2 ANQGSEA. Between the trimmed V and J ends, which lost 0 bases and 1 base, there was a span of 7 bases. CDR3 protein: CSVEDPRSYNEQFF. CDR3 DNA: TGCAGCGTTGAAGATCCGCGGTCCTACAATGAGCAGTTCTTC.

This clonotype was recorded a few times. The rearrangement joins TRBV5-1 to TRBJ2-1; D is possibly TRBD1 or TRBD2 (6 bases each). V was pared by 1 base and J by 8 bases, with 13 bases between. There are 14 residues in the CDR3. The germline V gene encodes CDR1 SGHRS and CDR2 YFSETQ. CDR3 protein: CASSLRRGQDEQFF. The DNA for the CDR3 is TGCGCCAGCAGCTTGCGACGGGGGCAGGATGAGCAGTTCTTC.

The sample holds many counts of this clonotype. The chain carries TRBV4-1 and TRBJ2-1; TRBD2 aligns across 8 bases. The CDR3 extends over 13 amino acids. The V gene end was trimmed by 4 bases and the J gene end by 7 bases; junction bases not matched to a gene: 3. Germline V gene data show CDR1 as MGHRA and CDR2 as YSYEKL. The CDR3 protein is CASSPAGDNEQFF. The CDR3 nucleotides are TGCGCCAGCAGCCCAGCGGGGGATAATGAGCAGTTCTTC.

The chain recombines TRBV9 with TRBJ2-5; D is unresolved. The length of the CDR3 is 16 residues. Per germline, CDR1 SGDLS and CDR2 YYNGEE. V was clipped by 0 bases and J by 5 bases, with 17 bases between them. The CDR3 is CASSVARVPRAETQYF. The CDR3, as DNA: TGTGCCAGCAGCGTAGCTCGGGTGCCCCGAGCGGAGACCCAGTACTTC.

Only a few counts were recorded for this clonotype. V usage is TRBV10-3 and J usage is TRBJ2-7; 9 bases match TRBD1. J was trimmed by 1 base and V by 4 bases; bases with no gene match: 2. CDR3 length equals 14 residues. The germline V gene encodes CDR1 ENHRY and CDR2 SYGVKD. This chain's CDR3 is CAISAGTGSYEQYV. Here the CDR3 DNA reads TGTGCCATCAGTGCCGGGACAGGGTCCTACGAGCAGTACGTC.

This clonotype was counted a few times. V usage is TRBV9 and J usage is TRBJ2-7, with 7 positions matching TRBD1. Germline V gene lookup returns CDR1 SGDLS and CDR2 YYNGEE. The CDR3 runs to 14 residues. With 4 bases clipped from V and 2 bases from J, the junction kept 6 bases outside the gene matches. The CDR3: CASSLGDRAYEQYF. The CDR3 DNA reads TGTGCCAGCAGCTTAGGAGACAGGGCCTACGAGCAGTACTTC.

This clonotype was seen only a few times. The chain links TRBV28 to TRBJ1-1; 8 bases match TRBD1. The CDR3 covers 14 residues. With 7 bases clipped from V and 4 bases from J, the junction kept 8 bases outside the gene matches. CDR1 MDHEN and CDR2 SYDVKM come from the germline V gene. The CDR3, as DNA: TGTGCCAGCAAGACAGGGGAATTGGTCACTGAAGCTTTCTTT. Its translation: CASKTGELVTEAFF.

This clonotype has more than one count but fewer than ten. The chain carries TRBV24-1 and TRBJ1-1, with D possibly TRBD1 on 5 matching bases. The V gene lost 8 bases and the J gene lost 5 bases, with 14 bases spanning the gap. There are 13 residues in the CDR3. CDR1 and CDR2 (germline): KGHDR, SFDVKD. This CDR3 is CATTAGAETEAFF. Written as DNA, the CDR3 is TGTGCCACCACGGCCGGGGCAGAGACTGAAGCTTTCTTT.

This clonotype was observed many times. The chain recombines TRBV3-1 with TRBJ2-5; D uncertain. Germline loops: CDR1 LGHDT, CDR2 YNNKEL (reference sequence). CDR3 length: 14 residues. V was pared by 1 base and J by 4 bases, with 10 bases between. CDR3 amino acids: CASSQVARIETQYF. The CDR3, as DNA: TGTGCCAGCAGCCAAGTGGCACGGATAGAGACCCAGTACTTC.

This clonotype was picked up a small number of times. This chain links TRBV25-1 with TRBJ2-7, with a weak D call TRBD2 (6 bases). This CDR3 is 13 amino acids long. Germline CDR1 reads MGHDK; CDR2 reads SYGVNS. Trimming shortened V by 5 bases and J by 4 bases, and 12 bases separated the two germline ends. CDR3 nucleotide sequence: TGTGCCAGCAGTCTTAGCGGAGAATACGAGCAGTACTTC. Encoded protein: CASSLSGEYEQYF.

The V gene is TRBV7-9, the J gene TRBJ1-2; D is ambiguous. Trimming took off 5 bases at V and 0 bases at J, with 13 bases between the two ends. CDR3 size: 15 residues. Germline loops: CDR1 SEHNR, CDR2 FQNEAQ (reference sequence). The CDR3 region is CASSPYEGPNYGYTF. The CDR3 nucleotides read TGTGCCAGCAGCCCCTACGAAGGGCCTAACTATGGCTACACCTTC.

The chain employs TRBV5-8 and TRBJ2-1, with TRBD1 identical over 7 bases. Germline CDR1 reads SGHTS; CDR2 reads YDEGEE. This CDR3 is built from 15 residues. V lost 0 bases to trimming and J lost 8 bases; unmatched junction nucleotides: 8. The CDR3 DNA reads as TGTGCCAGCAGCTTGGGACAGGGCCCTGAGGATGAGCAGTTCTTC. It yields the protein CASSLGQGPEDEQFF.

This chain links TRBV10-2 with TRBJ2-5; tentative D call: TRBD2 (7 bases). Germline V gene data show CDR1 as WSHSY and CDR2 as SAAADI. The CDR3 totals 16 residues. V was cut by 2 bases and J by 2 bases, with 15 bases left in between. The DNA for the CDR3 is TGCGCCAGCAGTGAGCGGGGGGCCACGTGGCAAGAGACCCAGTACTTC. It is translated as CASSERGATWQETQYF.

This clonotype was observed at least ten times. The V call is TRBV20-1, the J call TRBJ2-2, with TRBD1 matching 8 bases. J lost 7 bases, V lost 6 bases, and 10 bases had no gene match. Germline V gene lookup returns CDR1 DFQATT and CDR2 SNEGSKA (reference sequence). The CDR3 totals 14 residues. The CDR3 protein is CSALRGQGGGELFF. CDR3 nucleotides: TGCAGTGCCCTCAGGGGGCAGGGTGGCGGGGAGCTGTTTTTT.

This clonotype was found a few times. This CDR3 reads CSARTLKKTGFTTEAFF. In DNA form, the CDR3 reads TGCAGTGCTCGAACCCTCAAAAAGACAGGGTTTACAACTGAAGCTTTCTTT. This chain joins TRBV20-1 and TRBJ1-1, with 7 bases that match TRBD1. This CDR3 is built from 17 residues. V lost 5 bases, J lost 5 bases, and 20 bases stayed unmatched. Per the germline V gene, CDR1 is DFQATT and CDR2 is SNEGSKA (reference sequence).

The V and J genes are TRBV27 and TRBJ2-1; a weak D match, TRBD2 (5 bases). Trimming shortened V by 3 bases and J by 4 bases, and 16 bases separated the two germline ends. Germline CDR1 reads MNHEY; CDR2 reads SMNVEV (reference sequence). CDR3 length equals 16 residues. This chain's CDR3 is CASSFGISGSYNEQFF. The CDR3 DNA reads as TGTGCCAGCAGTTTTGGGATAAGCGGTTCTTACAATGAGCAGTTCTTC.

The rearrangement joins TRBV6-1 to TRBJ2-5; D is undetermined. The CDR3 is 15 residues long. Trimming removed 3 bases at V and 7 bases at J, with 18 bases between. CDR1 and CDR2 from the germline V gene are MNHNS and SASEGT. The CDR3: CASSDSIGLIGTQYF. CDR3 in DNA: TGTGCCAGCAGTGATTCTATAGGGCTAATTGGGACCCAGTACTTC.

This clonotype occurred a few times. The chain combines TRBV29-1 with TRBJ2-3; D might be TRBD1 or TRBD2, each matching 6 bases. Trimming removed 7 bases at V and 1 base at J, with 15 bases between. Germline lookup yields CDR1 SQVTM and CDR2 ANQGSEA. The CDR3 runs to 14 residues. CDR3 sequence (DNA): TGCAGCGCGGACGAGGGGGAGGGCACAGATACGCAGTATTTT. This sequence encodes CSADEGEGTDTQYF.

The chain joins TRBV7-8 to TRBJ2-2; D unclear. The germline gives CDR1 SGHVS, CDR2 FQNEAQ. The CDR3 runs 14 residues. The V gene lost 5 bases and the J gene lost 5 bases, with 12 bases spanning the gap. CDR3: CASSQIGSTGELFF. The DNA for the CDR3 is TGTGCCAGCAGCCAAATAGGTTCGACCGGGGAGCTGTTTTTT.

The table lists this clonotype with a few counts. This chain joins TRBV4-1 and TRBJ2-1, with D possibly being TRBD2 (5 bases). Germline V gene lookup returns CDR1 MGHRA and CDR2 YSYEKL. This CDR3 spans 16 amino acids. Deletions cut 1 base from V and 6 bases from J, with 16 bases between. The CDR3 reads CASSQVGLALLNEQFF. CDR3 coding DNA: TGCGCCAGCAGCCAAGTGGGCCTAGCCCTTCTCAATGAGCAGTTCTTC.

The CDR3 DNA reads TGTGCCATCCAACTAAGGACAGGGAACACTGAAGCTTTCTTT. Protein product: CAIQLRTGNTEAFF. The rearrangement links TRBV2 to TRBJ1-1; 7 bases line up with TRBD1. The germline CDR1 and CDR2 sequences are SNHLY and FYNNEI. Losses at the gene ends were 10 bases for V and 1 base for J; bases not matched to a gene: 9. This CDR3 is 14 amino acids long.

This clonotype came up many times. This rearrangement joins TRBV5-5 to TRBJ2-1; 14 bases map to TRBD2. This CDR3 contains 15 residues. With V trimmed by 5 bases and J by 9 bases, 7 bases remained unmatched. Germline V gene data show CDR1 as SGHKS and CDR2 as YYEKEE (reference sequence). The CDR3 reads CASSPGTSGGSEQFF. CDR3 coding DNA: TGTGCCAGCAGTCCCGGGACTAGCGGGGGTAGTGAGCAGTTCTTC.

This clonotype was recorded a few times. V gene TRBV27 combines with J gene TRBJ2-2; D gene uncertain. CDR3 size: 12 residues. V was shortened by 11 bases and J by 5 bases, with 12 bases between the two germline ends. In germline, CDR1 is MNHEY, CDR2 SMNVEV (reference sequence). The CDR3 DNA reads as TGTGCCGCCAAAGTAGGGACCGGGGAGCTGTTTTTT. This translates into CAAKVGTGELFF.

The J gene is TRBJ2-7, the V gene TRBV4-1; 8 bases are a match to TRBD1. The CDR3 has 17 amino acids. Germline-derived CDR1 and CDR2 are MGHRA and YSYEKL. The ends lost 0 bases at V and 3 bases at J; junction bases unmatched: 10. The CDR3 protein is CASSQERLRTGLYEQYF. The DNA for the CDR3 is TGCGCCAGCAGCCAAGAGCGGTTGAGGACAGGGCTCTACGAGCAGTACTTC.

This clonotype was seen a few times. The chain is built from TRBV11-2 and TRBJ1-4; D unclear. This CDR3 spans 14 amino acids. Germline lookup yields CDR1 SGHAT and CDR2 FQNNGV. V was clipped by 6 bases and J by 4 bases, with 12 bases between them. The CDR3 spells CASSQEVFNEKLFF. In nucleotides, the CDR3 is TGTGCCAGCAGTCAGGAGGTCTTTAATGAAAAACTGTTTTTT.

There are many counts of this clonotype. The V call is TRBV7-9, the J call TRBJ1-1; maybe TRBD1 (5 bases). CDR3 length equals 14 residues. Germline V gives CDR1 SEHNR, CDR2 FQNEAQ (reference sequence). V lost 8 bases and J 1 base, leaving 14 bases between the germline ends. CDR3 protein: CASHGQGPNTEAFF. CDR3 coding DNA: TGTGCCAGCCACGGGCAGGGCCCGAACACTGAAGCTTTCTTT.

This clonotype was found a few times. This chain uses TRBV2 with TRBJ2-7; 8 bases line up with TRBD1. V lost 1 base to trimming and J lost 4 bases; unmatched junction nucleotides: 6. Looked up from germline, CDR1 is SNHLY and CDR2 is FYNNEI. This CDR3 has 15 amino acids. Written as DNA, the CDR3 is TGTGCCAGCAGTGAAGAGGACAGGGTTTCTTACGAGCAGTACGTC. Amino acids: CASSEEDRVSYEQYV.

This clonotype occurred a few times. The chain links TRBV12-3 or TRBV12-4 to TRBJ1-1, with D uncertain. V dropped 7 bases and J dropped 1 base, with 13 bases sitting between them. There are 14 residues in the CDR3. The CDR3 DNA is TGTGCCAGCACCAACACCCCGAAGAACACTGAAGCTTTCTTT. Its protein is CASTNTPKNTEAFF.

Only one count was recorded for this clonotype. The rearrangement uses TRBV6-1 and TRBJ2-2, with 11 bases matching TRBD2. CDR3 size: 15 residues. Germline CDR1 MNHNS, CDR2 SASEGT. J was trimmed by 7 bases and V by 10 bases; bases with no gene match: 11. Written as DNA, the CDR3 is TGTGCCACACTCCTTAGCGGGGGGGCCGGCGGGGAGCTGTTTTTT. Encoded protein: CATLLSGGAGGELFF.